A selection of T cell receptor beta chains follows, all from one sample in a study of blood T cell repertoires in COVID-19. Some clones are missing from TCRdb's copy, which holds only in-frame ones; the method was immunoSEQ multiplex PCR. Of under 250,000 clones listed, about nine tenths were seen once; the top ten hold 6.5%. Source material: peripheral blood. The receptor source for this set is a man aged 60 to 75 who had recovered from COVID-19. The CDR3 runs from the conserved cysteine through the conserved F or W. D genes are given only for firm matches. Some rows have no size entry. The others give once, few or many, or a class for an expanded clone.

clone size: NA; J gene: TRBJ2-5; D gene: NA; V gene: TRBV6-2/TRBV6-3; CDR3 DNA: TGTGCCAGCAGTGGCACACGATACCAAGAGACCCAGTACTTC; CDR3 protein: CASSGTRYQETQYF
clone size: NA; J gene: TRBJ2-4; D gene: NA; V gene: TRBV7-2; CDR3 DNA: TGTGCCAGCAGCAGAGACTTAGGGGTCGGAAACATTCAGTACTTC; CDR3 protein: CASSRDLGVGNIQYF
clone size: NA; J gene: TRBJ2-1; D gene: NA; V gene: TRBV15; CDR3 DNA: TGTGCCACCAGCAGAGATATGGCTTCCCACAATGAGCAGTTCTTC; CDR3 protein: CATSRDMASHNEQFF
clone size: NA; J gene: TRBJ2-1; D gene: TRBD2; V gene: TRBV5-1; CDR3 DNA: TGCGCCAGCAGCCCCTTCGGGGGGGTAACGTGGTTCTTC; CDR3 protein: CASSPFGGVTWFF
clone size: once; J gene: TRBJ1-6; D gene: NA; V gene: TRBV27; CDR3 DNA: TGTGCCAGCAGTCTAGAATACTCCTATAATTCACCCCTCCACTTT; CDR3 protein: CASSLEYSYNSPLHF
clone size: NA; J gene: TRBJ2-1; D gene: NA; V gene: TRBV19; CDR3 DNA: TGTGCCAGTAGTAGTGGTGGCTATGAGCAGTTCTTC; CDR3 protein: CASSSGGYEQFF
clone size: NA; J gene: TRBJ2-3; D gene: NA; V gene: TRBV20-1; CDR3 DNA: TGCAGTCCCATCATCACAGATACGCAGTATTTT; CDR3 protein: CSPIITDTQYF
clone size: NA; J gene: TRBJ2-1; D gene: TRBD2; V gene: TRBV3-1/TRBV3-2; CDR3 DNA: TGTGCCACCTCACCAGCCAGCAGCCAGTCAAGCGGGAGGGTCGTGTTCTTC; CDR3 protein: CATSPASSQSSGRVVFF
clone size: once; J gene: TRBJ1-2; D gene: NA; V gene: TRBV6-5; CDR3 DNA: TGTGCCAGCAACAGGGCCAACTATGGCTACACCTTC; CDR3 protein: CASNRANYGYTF
clone size: NA; J gene: TRBJ2-2; D gene: NA; V gene: TRBV5-4; CDR3 DNA: TGTGCCAGCAGCTTGGAGAGGGCCGAGGGGGAGCTGTTTTTT; CDR3 protein: CASSLERAEGELFF
clone size: NA; J gene: TRBJ1-2; D gene: NA; V gene: TRBV2; CDR3 DNA: TGTGCCAGCAGTAAGGACAGTAACTATGGCTACACCTTC; CDR3 protein: CASSKDSNYGYTF
clone size: NA; J gene: TRBJ2-3; D gene: NA; V gene: TRBV9; CDR3 DNA: TGTGCCAGCAGCGTAGCGGGGGGCGGGGCAGATACGCAGTATTTT; CDR3 protein: CASSVAGGGADTQYF
clone size: NA; J gene: TRBJ2-1; D gene: NA; V gene: TRBV13; CDR3 DNA: TGTGCCAGCAGCCCCTTGAGGGAGCGATCAGATGAGCAGTTCTTC; CDR3 protein: CASSPLRERSDEQFF
clone size: NA; J gene: TRBJ2-7; D gene: NA; V gene: TRBV27; CDR3 DNA: TGTGCCAGCAGTTTAGATCGGTACGAGCAGTACTTC; CDR3 protein: CASSLDRYEQYF
clone size: NA; J gene: TRBJ1-5; D gene: NA; V gene: TRBV6-5; CDR3 DNA: TGTGCCAGCAGAGAGGCGAGCAATCAGCCCCAGCATTTT; CDR3 protein: CASREASNQPQHF
clone size: NA; J gene: TRBJ1-5; D gene: NA; V gene: TRBV5-6; CDR3 DNA: TGTGCCAGCAGCGTAGTGGGAGAAAGCAATCAGCCCCAGCATTTT; CDR3 protein: CASSVVGESNQPQHF
clone size: NA; J gene: TRBJ1-1; D gene: NA; V gene: TRBV27; CDR3 DNA: TGTGCCAGCAGTACCGGGACTACTGAAGCTTTCTTT; CDR3 protein: CASSTGTTEAFF
clone size: NA; J gene: TRBJ2-3; D gene: NA; V gene: TRBV6-5; CDR3 DNA: TGTGCCAGCAGCTCCGTGGGGGGAGATACGCAGTATTTT; CDR3 protein: CASSSVGGDTQYF
clone size: NA; J gene: TRBJ2-7; D gene: NA; V gene: TRBV5-1; CDR3 DNA: TGCGCCAGCAGCTCACAGGGCCCCTACGAGCAGTACTTC; CDR3 protein: CASSSQGPYEQYF
clone size: NA; J gene: TRBJ1-2; D gene: NA; V gene: TRBV18; CDR3 DNA: TGTGCCAGCTCACCGGACATAAACTATGGCTACACCTTC; CDR3 protein: CASSPDINYGYTF
clone size: NA; J gene: TRBJ1-5; D gene: TRBD1; V gene: TRBV11-2; CDR3 DNA: TGTGCCAGCAGCCGGACAGGGGGGACCAATCAGCCCCAGCATTTT; CDR3 protein: CASSRTGGTNQPQHF
clone size: NA; J gene: TRBJ2-1; D gene: NA; V gene: TRBV3-1/TRBV3-2; CDR3 DNA: TGTGCCAGCAGCCAAGTTTTAAATGAGCAGTTCTTC; CDR3 protein: CASSQVLNEQFF
clone size: NA; J gene: TRBJ2-7; D gene: NA; V gene: TRBV6-2/TRBV6-3; CDR3 DNA: TGTGCCAGCAGTCATGGGGGACTTCAAGCTTGGGAGCAGTACTTC; CDR3 protein: CASSHGGLQAWEQYF
clone size: NA; J gene: TRBJ2-3; D gene: NA; V gene: TRBV10-3; CDR3 DNA: TGTGCCATCCTCCCAGAGGGCCGAGATACGCAGTATTTT; CDR3 protein: CAILPEGRDTQYF